The 2 T cell receptor beta chains below were found in one sample sequenced in a study of cytomegalovirus exposure and HLA in healthy donors (dated by TCRdb to between 2016 and 2019). Library creation used the immunoSEQ multiplex PCR assay. A mixture of 60 forward primers for TCR Vbeta segments and 13 reverse primers for TCR Jbeta segments was used in the multiplex PCR. TCRdb limited this immuneACCESS table to in-frame rearrangements with V and J called. A share of clones is missing; checked studies link under half to unresolved V genes, and the rest is unexplained. The sample table contains 95,000 to 110,000 clones; only one count was recorded for 82% of them. About 2.5% of the sample lies in the top ten. Sequenced: PBMCs. Source of these receptors: a young man in good health and CMV-seropositive.

This chain uses TRBV7-9 with TRBJ1-1; D remains unclear. V lost 2 bases and J lost 4, with 11 bases in between. The CDR3 has 14 residues. CDR1 SEHNR and CDR2 FQNEAQ come from the germline V gene (reference sequence). The DNA of the CDR3 is TGTGCCAGCAGCTTACCCAGTTCTGTCACTGAAGCTTTCTTT. This sequence encodes CASSLPSSVTEAFF.

V usage is TRBV2 and J usage is TRBJ1-5; no firm D call. In germline, CDR1 is SNHLY, CDR2 FYNNEI. Trimming pared 10 bases from V and 5 bases from J, leaving 18 bases between. This CDR3 comprises 14 residues. The CDR3 reads CATAEEFSHQPQHF. CDR3 sequence (DNA): TGTGCCACCGCCGAGGAGTTCTCGCATCAGCCCCAGCATTTT.